The subject of this entry is one T cell receptor (beta chain). Its antigen is as yet unknown. As for treatment: oral pan-JAK inhibitor, 5-10 mg twice daily. This sample was taken from a study of CD8+ T cells in alopecia areata. Study conclusions and caveats: Higher clonality and more expanded CD8+ clones appeared in lesional than normal scalp.

cDNA reverse transcribed from extracted RNA served as the sequencing template. Measured with immunoSEQ multiplex PCR; TCRdb has only the in-frame clones, and not every one. The data show some 110,000 clones, with around 58% seen just once and 25% to 30% held by the top ten. In germline, CDR1 is SQVTM, CDR2 ANQGSEA. The CDR3 runs 14 residues. The V gene end was trimmed by 2 bases and the J gene end by 5 bases; junction bases not matched to a gene: 7. The material was CD8+ T cells sorted from blood, obtained at week 4, from a patient treated with tofacitinib. The chain is built from TRBV29-1 and TRBJ2-5, with 8 bases identical to TRBD1. This TCR was recovered from a human donor with alopecia areata. The DNA of the CDR3 is TGCAGCGTTGAAAGCTCAGGGGGCAAGGAGACCCAGTACTTC. It codes for CSVESSGGKETQYF.